Below are 23 T cell receptor beta chains sequenced from a single sample in a study of T-cell reconstitution after alpha-beta-depleted transplantation in children. For TCRbeta, the library was prepared with unique molecular identifiers. TCRdb reprocessed the PCR reads with MiXCR, giving one entry per CDR3 protein. The table lists 200,000 or so distinct CDR3 sequences, about 6% of them singletons, with around 4.3% in the top ten. Material: PBMCs, obtained before TCRalphabeta/CD19-depleted stem cell transplant. All receptors derive from a girl under two years old with combined immunodeficiency, due to receive a stem cell transplant.

This clonotype came up many times. The V and J genes are TRBV12-3 or TRBV12-4 and TRBJ1-1; D not certain. V was clipped by 4 bases and J by 2 bases, with 11 bases between them. CDR3 size: 14 residues. In DNA, the CDR3 is TGTGCCAGCAGTTCGAGTGCCTCAAACACTGAAGCTTTCTTT. Its protein is CASSSSASNTEAFF.

This clonotype was counted ten times or more. CDR3 nucleotides: TGTGCCAGCAGCAAGGCTAGCGGGAGCTACGAGCAGTACTTC. This codes for CASSKASGSYEQYF. The rearrangement joins TRBV21-1 to TRBJ2-7; TRBD2, the table's D call, lacks a check against the DNA. TRBV21-1 is recorded as a pseudogene. The CDR3 spans 14 residues.

This clonotype was recorded at least ten times. The chain is built from TRBV12-5 and TRBJ1-5; D call uncertain. The CDR3 totals 11 residues. With 3 bases removed from V and 5 bases from J, the gap between germline ends came to 2 bases. Per germline, CDR1 LGHNT and CDR2 FRNRAP. The CDR3, as DNA: TGTGCTAGTGGTTTAGATCAGCCCCAGCATTTT. It translates to CASGLDQPQHF.

This clonotype was counted at least ten times. V usage is TRBV5-1 and J usage is TRBJ2-4; 8 bases are shared with TRBD2. The CDR3 is made up of 15 amino acids. J lost 7 bases, V lost 4 bases, and 10 bases had no gene match. Germline CDR1 SGHRS, CDR2 YFSETQ. CDR3 amino acids: CASSISGTRGNIQYF. The CDR3 nucleotides are TGCGCCAGCAGCATATCAGGGACTAGGGGTAACATTCAGTACTTC.

The chain links TRBV19 to TRBJ1-1; D not certain. Germline values: CDR1 LNHDA, CDR2 SQIVND (reference sequence). V lost 3 bases, J lost 0 bases, and 11 bases lay in between. The CDR3 has 15 amino acids. The CDR3, as DNA: TGTGCCAGTAGTATGGACTATGACATGAACACTGAAGCTTTCTTT. Translation gives CASSMDYDMNTEAFF.

This clonotype was recorded many times. The V gene is TRBV3-1, the J gene TRBJ2-7; 7 nucleotides align to TRBD1. The junction had 4 bases not matched to a gene; V was cut back by 0 bases and J by 2 bases. The CDR3 contains 15 residues. The germline CDR1 and CDR2 sequences are LGHDT and YNNKEL (reference sequence). CDR3 loop: CASSQETGWAYEQYF. CDR3 DNA sequence: TGTGCCAGCAGCCAAGAGACAGGGTGGGCCTACGAGCAGTACTTC.

This clonotype was recorded a few times. The genes are TRBV7-2 and TRBJ2-3, with TRBD2 identical over 7 bases. Germline values: CDR1 SGHTA, CDR2 FQGNSA. V dropped 5 bases and J dropped 2; count of bases not matched to a gene: 10. The CDR3 is 16 amino acids. The CDR3 region has the DNA TGTGCCAGCAGCCCTCAGACTAGCACAATCACAGATACGCAGTATTTT. It yields the protein CASSPQTSTITDTQYF.

In its sample, this clonotype was seen many times. The CDR3 DNA sequence: TGTGCCAGCAGCCAAGAACAGGGGATCAACAATGAGCAGTTCTTC. The encoded protein is CASSQEQGINNEQFF. The chain carries TRBV4-2 and TRBJ2-1; TRBD1 agrees at 7 bases. Trimming took 0 bases from V and 5 from J; bases not matched to a gene: 4. The CDR3 is made up of 15 amino acids. In germline, CDR1 is LGHNA, CDR2 YNFKEQ.

This clonotype has only a few counts. The chain combines TRBV9 with TRBJ2-2; D gene ambiguous. The V and J ends lost 3 bases and 4 bases respectively, with 7 bases between them. Germline lookup yields CDR1 SGDLS and CDR2 YYNGEE. This CDR3 spans 13 amino acids. CDR3 residues: CASSALGTGELFF. DNA of the CDR3: TGTGCCAGCAGCGCTTTGGGCACCGGGGAGCTGTTTTTT.

The chain is built from TRBV19 and TRBJ1-1; no reliable D call. The V and J ends lost 9 bases and 0 bases respectively, with 8 bases between them. The CDR3 loop spans 12 amino acids. Germline values: CDR1 LNHDA, CDR2 SQIVND (reference sequence). The CDR3 DNA sequence: TGTGCCAGCTCTCACATGAACACTGAAGCTTTCTTT. Amino acid sequence: CASSHMNTEAFF.

The table lists this clonotype with a few counts. This sequence joins TRBV4-3 and TRBJ1-5; D gene uncertain. The CDR3 sequence is 17 residues long. In germline, CDR1 is LGHNA, CDR2 YSLEER. Trimming removed 0 bases at V and 4 bases at J, with 16 bases between. Written as DNA, the CDR3 is TGCGCCAGCAGCCAAGAAGTCGGGGTACGGGGTAATCAGCCCCAGCATTTT. Translation: CASSQEVGVRGNQPQHF.

The table lists this clonotype with many counts. The chain uses TRBV4-3 and TRBJ2-1; the match to TRBD2 covers 7 bases. Losses at the gene ends were 4 bases for V and 2 bases for J; bases not matched to a gene: 11. Germline V gives CDR1 LGHNA, CDR2 YSLEER. The CDR3 is 17 amino acids. As DNA, the CDR3 is TGCGCCAGCAGCCCCGGATTTTGGGGAGGGACCTACAATGAGCAGTTCTTC. Protein product: CASSPGFWGGTYNEQFF.

This clonotype has ten or more counts. As DNA, the CDR3 is TGTGCCACCAAACAAGCCTTTTTCGGACACCTGAACACTGAAGCTTTCTTT. Its translation is CATKQAFFGHLNTEAFF. The chain uses TRBV15 and TRBJ1-1; a weak D match, TRBD1 (5 bases). This CDR3 has 17 residues. V shed 7 bases and J shed 0 bases, with 21 bases lying between them. Germline V gene sequence: CDR1 LNHNV, CDR2 YYDKDF (reference sequence).

This clonotype has at least ten counts. The chain has TRBV29-1 and TRBJ2-7; D uncertain. The CDR3 is 14 amino acids. The germline gives CDR1 SQVTM, CDR2 ANQGSEA. Trimming left V 0 bases short and J 2 bases short, with 11 bases between. CDR3 sequence: CSVEDPRYAYEQYF. The DNA for the CDR3 is TGCAGCGTTGAAGATCCTAGATATGCCTACGAGCAGTACTTC.

This clonotype was counted ten times or more. The genes are TRBV12-3 or TRBV12-4 and TRBJ2-2, with 11 bases that match TRBD2. J lost 7 bases, V lost 4 bases, and 8 bases had no gene match. CDR3 size: 16 residues. CDR3 sequence: CASSSASGRSIGELFF. The CDR3 region has the DNA TGTGCCAGCAGTTCGGCTAGCGGGAGGTCGATCGGGGAGCTGTTTTTT.

This clonotype was observed many times. This rearrangement joins TRBV20-1 to TRBJ2-7, with D unresolved. Germline V lookup: CDR1 DFQATT, CDR2 SNEGSKA (reference sequence). The CDR3 runs to 12 residues. V lost 6 bases to trimming and J lost 2 bases, with 11 bases between them. CDR3 nucleotides: TGCAGTGCAATTACTCGAACCTACGAGCAGTACTTC. This sequence encodes CSAITRTYEQYF.

This chain links TRBV20-1 with TRBJ1-3, with D unclear. The CDR3 consists of 17 residues. The germline V gene has CDR1 DFQATT and CDR2 SNEGSKA (reference sequence). V lost 2 bases and J lost 0, with 17 bases in between. The DNA for the CDR3 is TGCAGTGCTAGACCAATAACGGGGAGGTCCTCTGGAAACACCATATATTTT. It codes for CSARPITGRSSGNTIYF.

This clonotype was seen ten or more times. CDR3 DNA sequence: TGTGCCACCAGTGATCCCGGGGCGGAGATTCACGATGAGCAGTTCTTC. Amino acid sequence: CATSDPGAEIHDEQFF. The chain has TRBV24-1 and TRBJ2-1, with D possibly called TRBD1 or TRBD2 (5 bases each). The CDR3 runs 16 residues. V lost 3 bases, J lost 8 bases, and 19 bases lay in between. Germline V gene data show CDR1 as KGHDR and CDR2 as SFDVKD.

There are many counts of this clonotype. The CDR3 region has the DNA TGTGCCAGCAGTCCACTCCTAGCGGGGTCCTACGAGCAGTACTTC. Translating gives CASSPLLAGSYEQYF. The chain combines TRBV12-3 or TRBV12-4 with TRBJ2-7, with 9 nucleotides matching TRBD2. This CDR3 is built from 15 residues. The V and J ends lost 5 bases and 1 base, in that order; junction bases with no gene match: 6.

This clonotype came up many times. The chain carries TRBV25-1 and TRBJ1-1, with D maybe TRBD1 (6 bases). Trimming removed 6 bases at V and 5 bases at J, with 13 bases between. Germline V lookup: CDR1 MGHDK, CDR2 SYGVNS. The CDR3 loop spans 13 amino acids. CDR3 sequence (DNA): TGTGCCAGCAGGGGACAAGCAGGGACTGAAGCTTTCTTT. Its translation is CASRGQAGTEAFF.

In its sample, this clonotype was seen a few times. The chain has TRBV4-3 and TRBJ2-5, with 7 bases identical to TRBD1. The CDR3 extends over 16 amino acids. J lost 4 bases, V lost 4 bases, and 12 bases had no gene match. Germline assignment: CDR1 LGHNA and CDR2 YSLEER. The CDR3 protein is CASSLYHDRAAETQYF. The DNA for the CDR3 is TGCGCCAGCAGCCTTTACCACGACAGGGCGGCAGAGACCCAGTACTTC.

Many counts were recorded for this clonotype. The rearrangement joins TRBV28 to TRBJ1-4; 8 positions match TRBD1. This CDR3 is 15 amino acids long. The junction had 6 bases not matched to a gene; V was cut back by 4 bases and J by 5 bases. The germline V gene encodes CDR1 MDHEN and CDR2 SYDVKM. CDR3 region: CASSSTTGANEKLFF. The DNA for the CDR3 is TGTGCCAGCAGTTCTACGACAGGGGCAAATGAAAAACTGTTTTTT.

This clonotype came up many times. J is TRBJ2-6 and V is TRBV4-3; D is undetermined. Deletions cut 1 base from V and 4 bases from J, with 8 bases between. Germline CDR1 reads LGHNA; CDR2 reads YSLEER. The CDR3 has 15 residues. The CDR3 bases are TGCGCCAGCAGCCAAGGGGATTCCGGGGCCAACGTCCTGACTTTC. This codes for CASSQGDSGANVLTF.